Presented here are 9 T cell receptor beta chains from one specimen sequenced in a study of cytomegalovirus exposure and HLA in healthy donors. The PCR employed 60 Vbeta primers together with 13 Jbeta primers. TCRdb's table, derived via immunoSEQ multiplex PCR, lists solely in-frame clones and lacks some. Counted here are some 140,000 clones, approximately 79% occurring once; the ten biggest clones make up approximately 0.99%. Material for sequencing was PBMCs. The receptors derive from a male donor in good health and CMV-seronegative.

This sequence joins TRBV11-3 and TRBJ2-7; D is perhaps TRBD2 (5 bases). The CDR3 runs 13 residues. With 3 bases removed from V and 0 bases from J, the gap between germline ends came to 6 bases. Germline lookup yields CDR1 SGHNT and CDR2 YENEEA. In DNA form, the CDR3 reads TGTGCCAGCAGCTTGGGAGACTCCTACGAGCAGTACTTC. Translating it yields CASSLGDSYEQYF.

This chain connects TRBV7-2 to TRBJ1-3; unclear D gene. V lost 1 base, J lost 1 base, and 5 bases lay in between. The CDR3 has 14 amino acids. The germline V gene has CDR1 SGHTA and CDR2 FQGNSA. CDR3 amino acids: CASSLGGSGNTIYF. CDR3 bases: TGTGCCAGCAGCTTAGGAGGGTCTGGAAACACCATATATTTT.

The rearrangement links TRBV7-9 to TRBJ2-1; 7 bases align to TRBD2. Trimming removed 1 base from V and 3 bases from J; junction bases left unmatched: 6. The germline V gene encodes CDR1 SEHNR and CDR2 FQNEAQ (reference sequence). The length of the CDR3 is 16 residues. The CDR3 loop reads CASSLVFQRGYNEQFF. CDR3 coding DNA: TGTGCCAGCAGCTTAGTATTCCAGCGGGGCTACAATGAGCAGTTCTTC.

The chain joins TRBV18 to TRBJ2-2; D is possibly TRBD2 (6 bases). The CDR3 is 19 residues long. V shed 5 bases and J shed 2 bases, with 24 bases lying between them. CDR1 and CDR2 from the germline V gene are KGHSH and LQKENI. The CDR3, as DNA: TGTGCCAGCTCATCTAACCGGGGAGGATCGACTTCAAACACCGGGGAGCTGTTTTTT. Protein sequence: CASSSNRGGSTSNTGELFF.

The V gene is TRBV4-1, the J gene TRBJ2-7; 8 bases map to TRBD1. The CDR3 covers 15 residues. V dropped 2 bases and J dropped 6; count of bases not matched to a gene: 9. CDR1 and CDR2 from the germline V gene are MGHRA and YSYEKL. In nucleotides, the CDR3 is TGCGCCAGCAGCCAACGTGACGGACAGGGTGGCGAGCAGTACTTC. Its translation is CASSQRDGQGGEQYF.

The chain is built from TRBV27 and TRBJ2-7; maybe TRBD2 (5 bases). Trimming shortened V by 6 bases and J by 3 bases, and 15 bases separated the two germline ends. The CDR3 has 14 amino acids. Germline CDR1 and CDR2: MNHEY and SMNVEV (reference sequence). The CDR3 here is CASRPGGYLYEQYF. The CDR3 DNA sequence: TGTGCCAGCAGGCCAGGAGGCTATCTCTACGAGCAGTACTTC.

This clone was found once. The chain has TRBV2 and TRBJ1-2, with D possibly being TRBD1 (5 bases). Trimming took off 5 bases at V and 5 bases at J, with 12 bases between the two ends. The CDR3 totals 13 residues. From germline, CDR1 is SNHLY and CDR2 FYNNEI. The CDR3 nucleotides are TGTGCCAGCAGTACGACAGAAAATTATGGCTACACCTTC. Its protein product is CASSTTENYGYTF.

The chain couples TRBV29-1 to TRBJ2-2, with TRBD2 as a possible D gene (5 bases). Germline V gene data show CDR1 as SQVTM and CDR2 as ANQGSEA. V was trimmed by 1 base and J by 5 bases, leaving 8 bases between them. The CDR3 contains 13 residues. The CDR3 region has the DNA TGCAGCGTTGAAGTGGGGAGAACCGGGGAGCTGTTTTTT. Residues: CSVEVGRTGELFF.

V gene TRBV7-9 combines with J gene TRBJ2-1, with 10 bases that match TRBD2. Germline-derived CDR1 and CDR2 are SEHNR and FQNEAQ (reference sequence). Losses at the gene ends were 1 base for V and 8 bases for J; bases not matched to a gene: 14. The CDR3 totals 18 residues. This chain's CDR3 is CASSLGASGGLEGDEQFF. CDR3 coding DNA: TGTGCCAGCAGCTTAGGTGCTAGCGGGGGATTAGAAGGGGATGAGCAGTTCTTC.